Each of the 29 T cell receptor beta chains below was sequenced from the same sample in a study of vaccination and CD4 T cells after COVID-19. Antigens of these TCRs are unknown. Treatment denoted: roughly 11-day PBMC culture with coronavirus spike peptide pools or control peptides (ViraFEST assay). Cultured CD4+ T-cell DNA underwent Oncomine TCR Beta short-read sequencing. Each CDR3 protein is one row after TCRdb ran MiXCR on the PCR reads. Among 3,900 or so distinct CDR3 sequences listed, roughly 40% were seen once. Sequencing was done on a sample of CD4+ T cells from blood, cultured in vitro. These receptors were obtained from a human donor who had recovered from COVID-19.

This clonotype was observed a few times. The chain uses TRBV20-1 and TRBJ1-5; D gene uncertain. Germline V CDR1 and CDR2: DFQATT, SNEGSKA (reference sequence). V was clipped by 3 bases and J by 8 bases, with 14 bases between them. The CDR3 has 13 residues. The CDR3 coding sequence is TGCAGTGCTAGTAAAGGGTTAAATGAGCCCCAGCATTTT. This translates into CSASKGLNEPQHF.

This clonotype showed up just a few times. The CDR3 sequence: CATSAPGGPREAFF. CDR3 DNA: TGTGCCACCAGCGCCCCCGGGGGGCCGAGGGAAGCTTTCTTT. This chain links TRBV15 with TRBJ1-1; D might be TRBD1 (6 bases). The germline gives CDR1 LNHNV, CDR2 YYDKDF (reference sequence). The length of the CDR3 is 14 residues. V lost 5 bases and J lost 8, with 18 bases in between.

V and J are TRBV11-2 and TRBJ2-5; TRBD2 aligns across 7 bases. V shed 1 base, J shed 2 bases, and the junction held 7 bases outside the gene matches. CDR1 is SGHAT and CDR2 is FQNNGV in the germline V gene. The CDR3 contains 16 residues. Here the CDR3 reads CASSLGPGGRQETQYF. The CDR3 DNA reads as TGTGCCAGCAGCTTAGGCCCGGGGGGTCGACAAGAGACCCAGTACTTC.

Here the CDR3 DNA reads TGTGCCAGCAGCTTAGATTGGTCAGCGGGGGGGCGGACCCAGTACTTC. This sequence encodes CASSLDWSAGGRTQYF. The J gene is TRBJ2-5, the V gene TRBV7-2, with 10 bases lining up with TRBD2. Trimming removed 1 base from V and 7 bases from J; junction bases left unmatched: 9. Germline V gene sequence: CDR1 SGHTA, CDR2 FQGNSA. The length of the CDR3 is 16 residues.

This sequence joins TRBV6-1 and TRBJ2-7; possible D gene TRBD1, 6 bases. The CDR3 is made up of 17 amino acids. Germline V gene lookup returns CDR1 MNHNS and CDR2 SASEGT. V was shortened by 4 bases and J by 0 bases, with 19 bases between the two germline ends. CDR3 DNA: TGTGCCAGCAGTGGTTACTCCAGCCGGGACACCTCCTACGAGCAGTACTTC. It yields the protein CASSGYSSRDTSYEQYF.

This clonotype was detected only a few times. This chain uses TRBV20-1 with TRBJ2-3, with D maybe TRBD2 (5 bases). V was shortened by 5 bases and J by 4 bases, with 13 bases between the two germline ends. The CDR3 runs to 13 residues. CDR1 and CDR2 (germline): DFQATT, SNEGSKA (reference sequence). The CDR3 region is CSAGSPGSDTQYF. The CDR3 DNA is TGCAGTGCTGGATCCCCGGGATCAGATACGCAGTATTTT.

The chain uses TRBV7-2 and TRBJ2-3; possible D gene TRBD1, 6 bases. V dropped 3 bases and J dropped 5 bases, with 9 bases sitting between them. CDR3 length equals 13 residues. CDR1 and CDR2 (germline): SGHTA, FQGNSA. The CDR3 DNA is TGTGCCAGCAGCTTGGGACACGAAGATACGCAGTATTTT. This codes for CASSLGHEDTQYF.

This rearrangement joins TRBV30 to TRBJ1-2; 12 bases align to TRBD1. The CDR3 is made up of 14 amino acids. V was clipped by 3 bases and J by 6 bases; unmatched bases: 5. Germline-derived CDR1 and CDR2 are GTSNPN and SVGIG (reference sequence). This chain's CDR3 is CAWSRGTGGDGYTF. CDR3 nucleotide sequence: TGTGCCTGGAGCAGAGGGACAGGGGGCGATGGCTACACCTTC.

This chain joins TRBV20-1 and TRBJ1-1; D possibly corresponds to TRBD1 (6 bases). Germline V lookup: CDR1 DFQATT, CDR2 SNEGSKA (reference sequence). This CDR3 has 12 amino acids. Trimming removed 5 bases from V and 8 bases from J, with 15 bases in between. This CDR3 is CSAGRQAAEAFF. The CDR3 nucleotides read TGCAGTGCTGGAAGACAGGCCGCCGAAGCTTTCTTT.

CDR3: CASSGTPSSNQPQHF. DNA of the CDR3: TGTGCCAGCAGTGGCACACCATCTAGCAATCAGCCCCAGCATTTT. The chain links TRBV6-4 to TRBJ1-5, with no clear D. CDR3 length equals 15 residues. V was shortened by 4 bases and J by 0 bases, with 10 bases between the two germline ends. Germline V gene lookup returns CDR1 MRHNA and CDR2 SNTAGT.

The chain couples TRBV4-1 to TRBJ2-3, with no clear D. Germline loops: CDR1 MGHRA, CDR2 YSYEKL. This CDR3 region has 14 residues. Trimming cost V 6 bases and J 1 base, with 11 bases left between them. Here the CDR3 DNA reads TGCGCCAGCAGAATCAAACTGGGCACAGATACGCAGTATTTT. It codes for CASRIKLGTDTQYF.

This clonotype was picked up a small number of times. V and J are TRBV6-5 and TRBJ1-1; the D is unclear. The ends were cut back, 1 base at V and 5 bases at J, with 5 bases in the middle. The germline CDR1 and CDR2 sequences are MNHEY and SVGAGI. CDR3 size: 12 residues. The CDR3: CASSYLGTEAFF. In DNA, the CDR3 is TGTGCCAGCAGTTACTTAGGAACTGAAGCTTTCTTT.

This clonotype appeared a few times. V usage is TRBV15 and J usage is TRBJ1-1; D remains unclear. CDR3 size: 14 residues. The V end lost 0 bases, the J end lost 6 bases, and 11 bases lay between the germline ends. Per germline, CDR1 LNHNV and CDR2 YYDKDF (reference sequence). CDR3 residues: CATSRDSRAAEAFF. DNA of the CDR3: TGTGCCACCAGCAGAGATAGTAGGGCAGCTGAAGCTTTCTTT.

This clonotype was counted a few times. The CDR3 region is CASTRTPGGELFF. The CDR3 nucleotides are TGTGCCAGCACCCGGACTCCCGGCGGGGAGCTGTTTTTT. J is TRBJ2-2 and V is TRBV2, with D perhaps TRBD2 (5 bases). Germline V gives CDR1 SNHLY, CDR2 FYNNEI. This CDR3 has 13 amino acids. The germline V and J ends were trimmed by 7 bases and 7 bases, with 13 bases remaining between them.

This sequence joins TRBV20-1 and TRBJ1-4; D uncertain. From germline, CDR1 is DFQATT and CDR2 SNEGSKA (reference sequence). The CDR3 has 13 amino acids. V was pared by 3 bases and J by 0 bases, with 5 bases between. Here the CDR3 DNA reads TGCAGTGCTAGGCGCGCAACTAATGAAAAACTGTTTTTT. Encoded protein: CSARRATNEKLFF.

By sample share, this clonotype is medium-sized. The chain recombines TRBV2 with TRBJ1-5; D not resolved. Trimming stripped 6 bases from V and 4 bases from J, with 7 bases between. Germline V gene sequence: CDR1 SNHLY, CDR2 FYNNEI. The CDR3 totals 12 residues. The CDR3 spells CASSLLNQPQHF. CDR3 DNA: TGTGCCAGCAGCCTTCTAAATCAGCCCCAGCATTTT.

This clonotype is medium-sized. V and J are TRBV27 and TRBJ2-7, with 8 bases lining up with TRBD1. Germline CDR1 reads MNHEY; CDR2 reads SMNVEV (reference sequence). Unmatched junction bases numbered 15, after V lost 8 bases and J lost 6 bases. The CDR3 consists of 15 residues. In DNA, the CDR3 is TGTGCCAGCGGTGTCCGACAGGGGAGCTCGGGCGAGCAGTACTTC. Translation: CASGVRQGSSGEQYF.

The count of this clonotype is one. J is TRBJ2-3 and V is TRBV7-6; TRBD2 matches 13 bases. With V trimmed by 5 bases and J by 6 bases, 8 bases remained unmatched. Germline V gene data show CDR1 as SGHVS and CDR2 as FNYEAQ. The CDR3 has 16 amino acids. Written as DNA, the CDR3 is TGTGCCAGCAGCAAACGGACTAGCGGGAGCCCCGATACGCAGTATTTT. This gives the protein CASSKRTSGSPDTQYF.

This clonotype was seen a single time. This sequence joins TRBV12-3 or TRBV12-4 and TRBJ1-1; D remains unclear. V was pared by 6 bases and J by 0 bases, with 8 bases between. This CDR3 is built from 13 residues. In DNA form, the CDR3 reads TGTGCCAGCAGCAACGGCATGAACACTGAAGCTTTCTTT. This translates into CASSNGMNTEAFF.

This clonotype was recorded a few times. The chain carries TRBV2 and TRBJ1-5, with a weak D call TRBD1 (6 bases). V was clipped by 7 bases and J by 5 bases, with 15 bases between them. The CDR3 runs to 14 residues. Per germline, CDR1 SNHLY and CDR2 FYNNEI. Here the CDR3 reads CASTELTGYQPQHF. CDR3 DNA sequence: TGTGCCAGCACAGAACTCACAGGGTATCAGCCCCAGCATTTT.

In regard to this clonotype: Being one base from a much bigger clone, this may be a read error. The chain uses TRBV14 and TRBJ2-1; no clear D. The V end was cut by 1 base, the J end by 15 bases, with 13 bases between. Germline V gene data show CDR1 as SGHDN and CDR2 as FVKESK. The CDR3 length is 12 residues. In DNA form, the CDR3 reads TGTGCCAGCAGCCAAGTCACCGCGGCGTCGTTCTTC. It specifies CASSQVTAASFF.

The chain combines TRBV7-2 with TRBJ2-5, with D possibly being TRBD2 (6 bases). The V end was cut by 4 bases, the J end by 7 bases, with 13 bases between. Germline CDR1 is SGHTA and CDR2 is FQGNSA. The CDR3 spans 13 residues. CDR3 residues: CASSSGGDGTQYF. The CDR3 DNA sequence: TGTGCCAGCAGCTCCGGCGGGGACGGGACCCAGTACTTC. Complete variable domain (other parts from reference TRBV7-2 and TRBJ2-5): GAGVSQSPSNKVTEKGKDVELRCDPISGHTALYWYRQSLGQGLEFLIYFQGNSAPDKSGLPSDRFSAERTGGSVSTLTIQRTQQEDSAVYLCASSSGGDGTQYFGPGTRLLVL.

The chain combines TRBV19 with TRBJ2-7; D call uncertain. This CDR3 has 15 amino acids. CDR1 is LNHDA and CDR2 is SQIVND in the germline V gene (reference sequence). V was shortened by 1 base and J by 1 base, with 11 bases between the two germline ends. For the CDR3, the DNA is TGTGCCAGTAGTATAGGCCCGGTCGCATCCTACGAGCAGTACTTC. This gives the protein CASSIGPVASYEQYF.

The rearrangement uses TRBV20-1 and TRBJ2-3; D is unresolved. Germline loops: CDR1 DFQATT, CDR2 SNEGSKA (reference sequence). The V and J ends lost 2 bases and 0 bases respectively, with 9 bases between them. The CDR3 length is 14 residues. CDR3 coding DNA: TGCAGTGCTAGATACTATACAAGCACAGATACGCAGTATTTT. This sequence encodes CSARYYTSTDTQYF.

This clonotype occurred a few times. The chain recombines TRBV7-2 with TRBJ1-2; the match to TRBD1 covers 10 bases. CDR3 length: 16 residues. The V gene's germline CDR1 is SGHTA and CDR2 FQGNSA. The V gene end was trimmed by 1 base and the J gene end by 4 bases; junction bases not matched to a gene: 6. The CDR3 reads CASSLVGTGDFYGYTF. As DNA, the CDR3 is TGTGCCAGCAGCTTAGTGGGGACAGGGGATTTCTATGGCTACACCTTC.

This clonotype was observed a handful of times. The genes are TRBV20-1 and TRBJ1-1; D possibly corresponds to TRBD1 (5 bases). Trimming cost V 5 bases and J 0 bases, with 10 bases left between them. This CDR3 spans 13 amino acids. Germline V gives CDR1 DFQATT, CDR2 SNEGSKA (reference sequence). CDR3 in amino acids: CSAPRDLNTEAFF. CDR3 sequence (DNA): TGCAGTGCTCCTCGGGACCTGAACACTGAAGCTTTCTTT.

This chain connects TRBV4-2 to TRBJ2-2; D unclear. The V end lost 1 base, the J end lost 0 bases, and 6 bases lay between the germline ends. The CDR3 has 15 amino acids. CDR1 is LGHNA and CDR2 is YNFKEQ in the germline V gene. CDR3 residues: CASSQGRANTGELFF. The CDR3 DNA reads as TGTGCCAGCAGCCAAGGGCGCGCGAACACCGGGGAGCTGTTTTTT.

This clonotype was seen a handful of times. This CDR3 reads CASSLTPGQIHGYTF. The CDR3 DNA reads TGTGCCAGCAGCTTAACTCCGGGACAGATCCATGGCTACACCTTC. The chain joins TRBV7-3 to TRBJ1-2; 7 bases fit TRBD1. The germline CDR1 and CDR2 sequences are SGHTA and FQGTGA. Losses at the gene ends were 0 bases for V and 6 bases for J; bases not matched to a gene: 7. This CDR3 spans 15 amino acids.

The rearrangement uses TRBV9 and TRBJ2-1; 9 nucleotides agree with TRBD2. CDR1 SGDLS and CDR2 YYNGEE come from the germline V gene. The CDR3 sequence is 15 residues long. V dropped 0 bases and J dropped 3; count of bases not matched to a gene: 1. The CDR3 spells CASSVVSGSYNEQFF. The CDR3 DNA is TGTGCCAGCAGCGTAGTTAGCGGGAGCTACAATGAGCAGTTCTTC. The whole variable domain, remainder taken from reference TRBV9 and TRBJ2-1, is DSGVTQTPKHLITATGQRVTLRCSPRSGDLSVYWYQQSLDQGLQFLIQYYNGEERAKGNILERFSAQQFPDLHSELNLSSLELGDSALYFCASSVVSGSYNEQFFGPGTRLTVL.